This entry lists 17 T cell receptor beta chains sequenced from one sample in a study of cytomegalovirus exposure and HLA in healthy donors. The data were produced by immunoSEQ multiplex PCR, yet TCRdb's version contains in-frame clones alone and is incomplete. In the table there are about 100,000 clones, approximately 94% of which are singletons. Sequencing input: PBMCs. The receptor source for this set is a woman between 18 and 30 years old in good health and CMV-seronegative.

This chain joins TRBV19 and TRBJ1-2; 9 nucleotides line up with TRBD1. Trimming at V came to 4 bases and at J to 1 base, leaving 1 base not matched to a gene. This CDR3 contains 14 residues. Germline V lookup: CDR1 LNHDA, CDR2 SQIVND (reference sequence). The CDR3 reads CASSRTGVNYGYTF. The CDR3 coding sequence is TGTGCCAGTAGTAGGACAGGGGTTAACTATGGCTACACCTTC.

The chain has TRBV5-6 and TRBJ1-1; weak D call: TRBD1 (6 bases). The germline gives CDR1 SGHDT, CDR2 YYEEEE. The length of the CDR3 is 15 residues. Trimming stripped 1 base from V and 5 bases from J, with 15 bases between. The CDR3 coding sequence is TGTGCCAGCAGCTTGAGGACAACAGGGCGAACTGAAGCTTTCTTT. Amino acid sequence: CASSLRTTGRTEAFF.

This rearrangement joins TRBV27 to TRBJ2-2; 10 nucleotides match TRBD1. The V gene end was trimmed by 6 bases and the J gene end by 6 bases; junction bases not matched to a gene: 7. Germline assignment: CDR1 MNHEY and CDR2 SMNVEV (reference sequence). The CDR3 extends over 15 amino acids. DNA for the CDR3: TGTGCCAGCAGGAGTGGACAGGGGGGATCCGGGGAGCTGTTTTTT. Protein sequence: CASRSGQGGSGELFF.

V gene TRBV7-6 combines with J gene TRBJ2-3, with D possibly TRBD2 on 5 matching bases. V was trimmed by 5 bases and J by 5 bases, leaving 11 bases between them. The CDR3 contains 13 residues. Germline V gene lookup returns CDR1 SGHVS and CDR2 FNYEAQ. The CDR3 region has the DNA TGTGCCAGCAGCGCCGACTATGGAGATACGCAGTATTTT. It translates to CASSADYGDTQYF.

This rearrangement joins TRBV7-2 to TRBJ2-1; D is undetermined. From germline, CDR1 is SGHTA and CDR2 FQGNSA. Trimming cost V 6 bases and J 9 bases, with 9 bases left between them. There are 11 residues in the CDR3. The CDR3 region is CASRHSGEQFF. The CDR3 DNA sequence: TGTGCCAGCAGACACAGTGGTGAGCAGTTCTTC.

The chain uses TRBV7-2 and TRBJ1-2; TRBD1 aligns across 10 bases. CDR1 is SGHTA and CDR2 is FQGNSA in the germline V gene. V lost 5 bases and J lost 7; bases outside the gene matches: 7. The CDR3 length is 14 residues. The DNA of the CDR3 is TGTGCCAGCAGCCCGGGACAGGGGCGTTTTGGCTACACCTTC. Amino acid sequence: CASSPGQGRFGYTF.

This chain uses TRBV10-3 with TRBJ2-1; a weak D match, TRBD1 (5 bases). Germline-derived CDR1 and CDR2 are ENHRY and SYGVKD. CDR3 length: 12 residues. The ends were cut back, 3 bases at V and 5 bases at J, with 5 bases in the middle. This CDR3 reads CAISDRDNEQFF. The CDR3 DNA reads TGTGCCATCAGTGACAGGGACAATGAGCAGTTCTTC.

The J gene is TRBJ1-1, the V gene TRBV30, with a possible D match to TRBD1 (6 bases). This CDR3 is built from 13 residues. V was trimmed by 2 bases and J by 0 bases, leaving 7 bases between them. Germline lookup yields CDR1 GTSNPN and CDR2 SVGIG (reference sequence). CDR3 nucleotide sequence: TGTGCCTGGAGTACAGGGTTGAACACTGAAGCTTTCTTT. Translated: CAWSTGLNTEAFF.

The V call is TRBV5-1, the J call TRBJ2-1; 10 bases match TRBD2. This CDR3 contains 16 residues. The germline V gene encodes CDR1 SGHRS and CDR2 YFSETQ. J was trimmed by 2 bases and V by 3 bases; bases with no gene match: 5. CDR3 sequence: CASSSLAGGTYNEQFF. The CDR3 DNA reads TGCGCCAGCAGCTCCTTAGCGGGAGGAACCTACAATGAGCAGTTCTTC.

The rearrangement joins TRBV18 to TRBJ2-5; tentatively, D is TRBD1 (6 bases). Germline assignment: CDR1 KGHSH and CDR2 LQKENI. The V and J ends lost 3 bases and 4 bases respectively, with 15 bases between them. The CDR3 length is 15 residues. The CDR3 is CASSPLQGSGETQYF. CDR3 nucleotides: TGTGCCAGCTCACCCCTGCAGGGGAGCGGAGAGACCCAGTACTTC.

This rearrangement joins TRBV19 to TRBJ2-7, with 7 bases that match TRBD1. V trimming: 10 bases; J trimming: 0 bases; junction bases outside the gene matches: 6. Germline V gene sequence: CDR1 LNHDA, CDR2 SQIVND (reference sequence). CDR3 size: 13 residues. CDR3 DNA sequence: TGTGCCACCGAGGACAGGAGCTCCTACGAGCAGTACTTC. Translated: CATEDRSSYEQYF. Supplemented by reference TRBV19 and TRBJ2-7, the full variable domain reads DGGITQSPKYLFRKEGQNVTLSCEQNLNHDAMYWYRQDPGQGLRLIYYSQIVNDFQKGDIAEGYSVSREKKESFPLTVTSAQKNPTAFYLCATEDRSSYEQYFGPGTRLTVT.

This chain links TRBV7-9 with TRBJ2-5; 10 nucleotides match TRBD2. V shed 5 bases, J shed 5 bases, and the junction held 2 bases outside the gene matches. In germline, CDR1 is SEHNR, CDR2 FQNEAQ (reference sequence). The CDR3 covers 13 residues. CDR3 bases: TGTGCCAGCAGCCTTAGCGGGAGGGAGACCCAGTACTTC. This codes for CASSLSGRETQYF.

In this sample, this clone turned up a few times. The chain couples TRBV5-1 to TRBJ2-2; D is undetermined. CDR3 length: 13 amino acids. The ends were cut back, 0 bases at V and 6 bases at J, with 6 bases in the middle. Germline loops: CDR1 SGHRS, CDR2 YFSETQ. CDR3 nucleotide sequence: TGCGCCAGCAGCTTGGAGCTAGCCGGGGAGCTGTTTTTT. It is translated as CASSLELAGELFF.

This rearrangement joins TRBV5-1 to TRBJ1-4; possibly TRBD1 for D (5 bases). Deletions cut 3 bases from V and 8 bases from J, with 11 bases between. Germline V gene sequence: CDR1 SGHRS, CDR2 YFSETQ. The CDR3 extends over 13 amino acids. CDR3 sequence: CASSSDMHEKLFF. The CDR3 coding sequence is TGCGCCAGCAGCTCGGACATGCACGAAAAACTGTTTTTT.

This clone was counted once. V is TRBV30 and J is TRBJ2-7; 8 positions match TRBD1. The J segment lost 6 bases and the V segment lost 1 base, leaving 5 bases of the junction unmatched. Germline CDR1 and CDR2: GTSNPN and SVGIG (reference sequence). This CDR3 has 13 amino acids. The CDR3 DNA follows: TGTGCCTGGAGTGGACAGGGGTTAGTCGAGCAGTACTTC. Residues: CAWSGQGLVEQYF.

The CDR3 DNA is TGTGCCAGCAGGGGCAGGGGGCGCGATGTTTTCACCGGGGAGCTGTTTTTT. Residues: CASRGRGRDVFTGELFF. V gene TRBV27 combines with J gene TRBJ2-2, with 8 bases aligning to TRBD1. CDR3 size: 17 residues. Germline V lookup: CDR1 MNHEY, CDR2 SMNVEV (reference sequence). After removal of 6 bases from V and 4 bases from J, the junction contained 13 bases not matched to a gene.

The rearrangement links TRBV7-9 to TRBJ2-3; 16 positions agree with TRBD2. Germline values: CDR1 SEHNR, CDR2 FQNEAQ (reference sequence). The trim removed 4 bases at V and 5 bases at J, leaving 6 bases unmatched. The CDR3 contains 17 residues. The CDR3 DNA follows: TGTGCCAGCAGCTCGGGACTAGCGGGAGGGTGGGTAGATACGCAGTATTTT. It codes for CASSSGLAGGWVDTQYF.